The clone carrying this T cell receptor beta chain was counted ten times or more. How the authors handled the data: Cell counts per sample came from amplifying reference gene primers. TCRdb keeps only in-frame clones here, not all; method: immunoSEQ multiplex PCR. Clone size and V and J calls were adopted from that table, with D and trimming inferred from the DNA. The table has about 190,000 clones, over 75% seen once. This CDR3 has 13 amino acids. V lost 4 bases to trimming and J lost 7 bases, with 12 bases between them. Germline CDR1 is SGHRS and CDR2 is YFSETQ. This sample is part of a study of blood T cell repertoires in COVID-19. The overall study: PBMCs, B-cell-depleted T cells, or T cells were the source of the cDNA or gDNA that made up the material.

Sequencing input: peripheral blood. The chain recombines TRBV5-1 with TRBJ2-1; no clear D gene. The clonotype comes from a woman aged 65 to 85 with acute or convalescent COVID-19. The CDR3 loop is CASSLTGENEQFF. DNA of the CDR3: TGCGCCAGCAGCCTGACTGGAGAAAATGAGCAGTTCTTC.